This TCR beta chain was retrieved from a study of CXCR3-negative and CXCR3-positive naive CD8 T cells. Study-wide results and limits: CXCR3-negative naive cells had less hydrophobic TRB CDR3s than did CXCR3-positive naive cells.

The authors gated naive CD8+ T cells as CD45RO-CCR7+CD27+CD95-. This CDR3 has 14 residues. Germline V CDR1 and CDR2: SQVTM, ANQGSEA. As for this clonotype: The antigen is undetermined.

All TRB cDNA libraries came from 5' RACE performed with UMI labels. TCRdb reprocessed the 5' RACE reads and reports one entry per CDR3 protein, with no DNA. The sample is made up of around 66,000 distinct CDR3 sequences, and the top ten hold roughly 4.4% of it. The chain joins TRBV29-1 to TRBJ2-3; TCRdb lists TRBD1, though no DNA is available to test this call. Sequenced: naive CXCR3+ CD8+ T cells from blood. Stated subset: CD45RO-CCR7+CD27+CD95- naive CD8+ T cells expressing CXCR3 (TNR3+). This clonotype was sampled from a human donor in good health. Some clones in this sample may be carry-over from other donors' samples. The chain's CDR3 is CSVEGDRGTDTQYF.